The sequence of this TCR beta chain was determined in a study of blood T cells in healthy people across ages. This clonotype turned up a few times. V lost 9 bases to trimming and J lost 0 bases, with 14 bases between them. The CDR3 extends over 15 amino acids. Germline assignment: CDR1 SNHLY and CDR2 FYNNEI. Through a sample-barcoded 5' primer and a J-beta primer mix, a second PCR was run for roughly 7 to 11 cycles. Using its own MiXCR run on the 5' RACE reads, TCRdb lists one record per CDR3 protein. The sample includes nearly 800,000 distinct CDR3 sequences, just under 25% of them seen just once. These data were also reused for a study on T cells of mothers and their children. That paper adds: The sample comes from fewer than 10 healthy Caucasian donors: mothers and children.

The material sequenced was blood. The TCR was taken from a boy aged 5 to 17 in good health. The genes are TRBV2 and TRBJ2-2; TRBD2 might be the D (5 bases). The CDR3, as DNA: TGTGCCAGTCAACCCGTACTAGCGAACACCGGGGAGCTGTTTTTT. Translation gives CASQPVLANTGELFF.